Below, one T cell receptor (beta chain) is given with its context. The participants were between about 18 and 90 years old and came from 20 to 30 US areas. Clinical histories supplied by participants themselves formed the basis of cohort assignment. Recovered Cohort 3 donors showed two negative PCRs, clearance, or symptom resolution. These data belong to a study of blood T cell repertoires in COVID-19. Authors' data handling: Reference gene primer amplification gave estimated nucleated cell counts. Using immunoSEQ multiplex PCR, the repertoire was profiled, and TCRdb retains in-frame clones only, with some absent. That table gives V, J and clone size, and the DNA gave D and trimming. The table lists some 320,000 clones, around 90% of them singletons. Germline V CDR1 and CDR2: KGHSH, LQKENI. The V end lost 5 bases, the J end lost 2 bases, and 13 bases lay between the germline ends. This CDR3 comprises 14 residues.

This sequence joins TRBV18 and TRBJ2-7; D may be TRBD1 (6 bases). Sequencing was performed on PBMCs or T cells enriched from blood (not recorded which). This clonotype originated in a man in his 60s who had recovered from COVID-19. CDR3 nucleotide sequence: TGTGCCAGCTCAACTCGACAGGATACCTACGAGCAGTACTTC. It translates to CASSTRQDTYEQYF.